This T cell receptor beta chain was recorded in a study of control samples from healthy donors and cancer patients. V lost 4 bases and J 2 bases, leaving 24 bases between the germline ends. Germline V lookup: CDR1 SGDLS, CDR2 YYNGEE. The CDR3 is 19 residues long. Profiling relied on immunoSEQ multiplex PCR, and the TCRdb table lists in-frame clones only, not all of them. The table has 150,000 to 200,000 clones, 70% to 90% seen once; the top ten hold approximately 12%. Sequenced: blood. The chain joins TRBV9 to TRBJ2-2; the D gene is possibly TRBD1 (6 bases). This TCR was recovered from a man between 25 and 39 years old in good health. CDR3 coding DNA: TGTGCCAGCAGCAAACCAGGCCCGGGACACATTTCCAACACCGGGGAGCTGTTTTTT. It codes for CASSKPGPGHISNTGELFF. Full variable domain (remainder filled in from reference TRBV9 and TRBJ2-2): DSGVTQTPKHLITATGQRVTLRCSPRSGDLSVYWYQQSLDQGLQFLIQYYNGEERAKGNILERFSAQQFPDLHSELNLSSLELGDSALYFCASSKPGPGHISNTGELFFGEGSRLTVL.